The entry below describes one T cell receptor beta chain. The record originates from a study of blood T cell repertoires in COVID-19. Generated by immunoSEQ multiplex PCR, the TCRdb table keeps only in-frame clones and is missing some. Here the sample spans around 99,000 clones, around 80% being singletons. Sequencing input: peripheral blood. This TCR was sampled from a man between 65 and 85 years old with acute or convalescent COVID-19.

The CDR3 reads CASSRSSGGAVQETQYF. As DNA, the CDR3 is TGTGCCAGCTCACGGTCTAGCGGGGGGGCCGTCCAAGAGACCCAGTACTTC. This chain joins TRBV18 and TRBJ2-5; 12 bases align to TRBD2. This CDR3 is 17 amino acids long. Per germline, CDR1 KGHSH and CDR2 LQKENI. V shed 4 bases, J shed 1 base, and the junction held 7 bases outside the gene matches.